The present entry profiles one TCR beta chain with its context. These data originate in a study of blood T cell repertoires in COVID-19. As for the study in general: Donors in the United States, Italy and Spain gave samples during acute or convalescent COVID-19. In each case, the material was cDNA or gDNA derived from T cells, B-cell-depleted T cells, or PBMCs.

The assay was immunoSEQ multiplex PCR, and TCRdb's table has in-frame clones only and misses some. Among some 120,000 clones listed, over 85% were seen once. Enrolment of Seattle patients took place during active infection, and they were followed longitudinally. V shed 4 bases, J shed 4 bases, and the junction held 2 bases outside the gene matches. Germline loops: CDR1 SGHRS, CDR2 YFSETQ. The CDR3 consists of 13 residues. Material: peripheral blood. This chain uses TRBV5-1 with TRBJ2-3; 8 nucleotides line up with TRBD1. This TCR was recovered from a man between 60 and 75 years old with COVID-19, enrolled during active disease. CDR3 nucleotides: TGCGCCAGCAGCACGACAGGGGCAGATACGCAGTATTTT. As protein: CASSTTGADTQYF.